This TCR beta chain was recovered during a study of blood T cells in healthy people across ages. Study conclusions and caveats: PBMCs went unsorted, and a conclusive naive versus antigen-experienced comparison was therefore prevented.

A second PCR of about 7 to 12 cycles used a sample-barcoded 5' primer and a J-beta primer mix. A template-switch adaptor with 12 random nucleotides tagged each cDNA molecule. TCRdb re-called the 5' RACE reads through MiXCR, storing one row per CDR3 protein. The table has about 760,000 distinct CDR3 sequences, 25% seen once. Germline V CDR1 and CDR2: SQVTM, ANQGSEA. The CDR3 length is 13 residues. About this clonotype: No antigen is known for it.

These data are also associated with another study on T cells of mothers and their children.

This chain links TRBV29-1 with TRBJ2-5, with no clear D. The DNA end favors TRBJ2-1, so the J call may be wrong. Sequences were obtained from blood. The sequence came from a boy between 5 and 17 years old in good health. CDR3 loop: CSVEMVNGNEQFF. As DNA, the CDR3 is TGCAGCGTTGAGATGGTCAACGGCAATGAGCAGTTCTTC.